The 10 T cell receptor beta chains reported below all come from one sample, sequenced in a study of blood T cells in healthy people across ages. It was with a sample-barcoded 5' primer and a J-beta primer mix that a second PCR of roughly 7 to 12 cycles was run. TCRdb processed the 5' RACE reads anew with MiXCR; each CDR3 protein has one entry. This table holds around 800,000 distinct CDR3 sequences, around 68% found once. Specimen: blood. The receptors were gathered from a man under 40 in good health.

This clonotype appeared a few times. The chain uses TRBV7-2 and TRBJ1-6; TRBD1 aligns across 7 bases. The length of the CDR3 is 14 residues. Trimming cost V 6 bases and J 8 bases; bases outside gene matches: 7. The germline gives CDR1 SGHTA, CDR2 FQGNSA. CDR3 region: CASRPRTGDSPLHF. The CDR3 DNA is TGTGCCAGCAGACCCCGGACAGGAGATTCACCCCTCCACTTT.

V is TRBV4-1 and J is TRBJ2-7, with D maybe TRBD1 (6 bases). Between the trimmed V and J ends, which lost 0 bases and 10 bases, there was a span of 16 bases. The CDR3 has 14 amino acids. From germline, CDR1 is MGHRA and CDR2 YSYEKL. The CDR3 DNA is TGCGCCAGCAGCCAAGAACTGGGGGCAGGAACCCAGTACTTC. The encoded protein is CASSQELGAGTQYF.

Written as DNA, the CDR3 is TGCGCCAGCAGCCAAGATAGGACTTTTACAGATACGCAGTATTTT. Protein: CASSQDRTFTDTQYF. This sequence joins TRBV4-3 and TRBJ2-3; possibly TRBD2 for D (5 bases). Germline V gene data show CDR1 as LGHNA and CDR2 as YSLEER. This CDR3 region has 15 residues. Trimming cost V 0 bases and J 3 bases, with 10 bases left between them.

Many counts were recorded for this clonotype. The rearrangement links TRBV20-1 to TRBJ2-4; D is uncertain. Germline V gives CDR1 DFQATT, CDR2 SNEGSKA (reference sequence). The ends were cut back, 0 bases at V and 0 bases at J, with 9 bases in the middle. The CDR3 covers 15 residues. The DNA of the CDR3 is TGCAGTGCTAGAGATCCAGTTTTAGCCAAAAACATTCAGTACTTC. It specifies CSARDPVLAKNIQYF.

The V and J genes are TRBV12-3 or TRBV12-4 and TRBJ1-2; 8 bases line up with TRBD1. This CDR3 is built from 15 residues. J lost 4 bases, V lost 2 bases, and 6 bases had no gene match. The CDR3: CASSLTRTGSYGYTF. In DNA, the CDR3 is TGTGCCAGCAGTTTAACCCGGACAGGGAGCTATGGCTACACCTTC.

In its sample, this clonotype was seen a few times. This rearrangement joins TRBV7-9 to TRBJ2-5; 8 bases line up with TRBD2. V shed 5 bases, J shed 5 bases, and the junction held 1 base outside the gene matches. This CDR3 has 12 amino acids. Germline V gives CDR1 SEHNR, CDR2 FQNEAQ (reference sequence). CDR3 DNA: TGTGCCAGCAGCCAGCGGGGGGAGACCCAGTACTTC. Its protein product is CASSQRGETQYF.

The chain uses TRBV3-1 and TRBJ2-4; D is possibly TRBD1 or TRBD2 (5 bases each). With the DNA end fitting TRBJ2-5 better, the J assignment may be wrong. The CDR3 sequence is 16 residues long. CDR1 LGHDT and CDR2 YNNKEL come from the germline V gene (reference sequence). The CDR3 bases are TGTGCCAGCAGCCAGGACACCGGGACGGGGAAAGAGACCCAGTACTTC. Translated: CASSQDTGTGKETQYF.

The rearrangement joins TRBV9 to TRBJ2-1, with D possibly being TRBD1 or TRBD2 (5 bases each). The V gene's germline CDR1 is SGDLS and CDR2 YYNGEE. The CDR3 length is 13 residues. Trimming took 0 bases from V and 12 from J, leaving 13 bases between them. The CDR3 sequence is CASSVEDERGQFF. DNA of the CDR3: TGTGCCAGCAGCGTAGAAGATGAGAGGGGGCAGTTCTTC. The full variable domain, in which reference TRBV9 and TRBJ2-1 provide the parts outside the CDR3, is DSGVTQTPKHLITATGQRVTLRCSPRSGDLSVYWYQQSLDQGLQFLIQYYNGEERAKGNILERFSAQQFPDLHSELNLSSLELGDSALYFCASSVEDERGQFFGPGTRLTVL.

A few counts support this clonotype. The rearrangement uses TRBV6-5 and TRBJ2-7; tentative D call: TRBD2 (6 bases). The CDR3 is 15 amino acids. Germline V gene data show CDR1 as MNHEY and CDR2 as SVGAGI. V was trimmed by 6 bases and J by 3 bases, leaving 18 bases between them. DNA of the CDR3: TGTGCCAGCAGGCCGGGACTTGGAAAGTTCTACGAGCAGTACTTC. Amino acid sequence: CASRPGLGKFYEQYF.

V is TRBV6-6 and J is TRBJ2-5, with TRBD1 matching over 7 bases. The last part of the DNA fits TRBJ2-7 better; the J call may be wrong. CDR1 and CDR2 from the germline V gene are MNHNY and SVGAGI (reference sequence). This CDR3 comprises 16 residues. The CDR3 loop reads CASSPGQEVRVDEQYF. As DNA, the CDR3 is TGTGCCAGCAGCCCTGGACAGGAAGTTAGGGTGGACGAGCAGTACTTC.